This entry concerns a single T cell receptor (beta chain). These data are taken from a study of blood T cell repertoires in COVID-19. The wider study: The analysed material was cDNA or gDNA that came from T cells, B-cell-depleted T cells, or PBMCs.

Generated by immunoSEQ multiplex PCR, the TCRdb table keeps only in-frame clones and is missing some. This table has about 150,000 clones, 70% to 90% appearing once. Losses at the gene ends were 6 bases for V and 4 bases for J; bases not matched to a gene: 9. Germline CDR1 is LNHDA and CDR2 is SQIVND (reference sequence). CDR3 length: 15 amino acids. The chain carries TRBV19 and TRBJ1-1; 9 positions match TRBD1. This receptor was identified in a man in his 60s with COVID-19, enrolled during active disease. What was sequenced was peripheral blood. CDR3 DNA: TGTGCCAGTAGGATCCAAACAGGGGGCGTCACTGAAGCTTTCTTT. This codes for CASRIQTGGVTEAFF.